This record covers a single T cell receptor (beta chain). This clone was recorded only once. Its antigen is still unknown. Base-call qualities are not available, and no considerably larger clone is one nucleotide away. V is trimmed back by 7 bases and J by 6 bases, and the junction contains 3 bases that no gene match accounts for. There are 13 amino acids in the CDR3, from cysteine to phenylalanine inclusive. Only the CDR3 region is kept as DNA, spanning 39 bases read in frame from base 1. Per the germline V gene, MNHNS is the CDR1 and SASEGT is the CDR2. TCR CDR3 regions were amplified from genomic DNA by multiplex PCR using the deep immunoSEQ assay. Extracted genomic DNA from each cell subset was spread evenly across all wells of several immunoSEQ 96-well plates, with each plate serving as a replicate. For unsorted PBMC, each replicate PCR was loaded with approximately 300 ng genomic DNA, equivalent to roughly 31,000 T cell genomes. Unsorted PBMC genomic DNA was sequenced across ten immunoSEQ deep assay plates. Purified libraries were quantified with a Qubit 3.0 fluorometer, sized on a Bioanalyzer 2100, and re-quantified with the KAPA Library Quantification kit. Every immunoSEQ 96-well plate was sequenced on a dedicated single-read 150-cycle Illumina NextSeq 550 flow cell. In the paper's pipeline: Because the immunoSEQ output held only junctional sequences and lacked quality scores, the filtering could not match the filtering applied to full-length reads. To assign V/J genes and CDR3, sequences were annotated against IMGT germline references using PyIR, a Python wrapper for IgBLAST v1.9. Reads were filtered out if the reads had weak V/J assignments (E-value above 1e-6), no CDR3, stop codons, out-of-frame junctions, or ambiguous translated residues. V3J clonotypes were defined as sequences sharing the same inferred V gene, J gene, and CDR3 amino acid sequence. To compute the percentage overlap between repertoires, the number of shared unique clonotypes was divided by the size of the smaller repertoire. Repertoire richness was assessed with RTK rarefaction, the Chao1 estimator, and Recon v2.1 estimates of unobserved clonotypes. This immuneACCESS table, as held by TCRdb, lists in-frame sequences with V and J called but not all clones. Of the missing ones, under half trace to an unresolved V gene in checked studies; the others have no known cause. V and J calls and clone size are given by that table; D and trimming were obtained from the DNA. The sample table shows 450,000 or so clones, and approximately 77% are seen once. About 11% of the sample is held by the ten biggest clonotypes.

The donors were healthy, HIV-negative adults who had no recently reported acute infections or vaccinations. Only Caucasian adults living in Nashville, Tennessee, USA were represented among the donors. For unsorted samples, tens of millions of PBMCs were counted, and genomic DNA was extracted using the QIAamp DNA Blood Mini kit. Blood was collected by leukapheresis, and PBMCs were isolated by Ficoll-Histopaque density gradient centrifugation and then cryopreserved in liquid nitrogen vapor phase. This specimen belongs to a study of shared clonotypes between healthy human individuals (TCRdb year 2020). With respect to the entire study: A couple of women and three men aged 18 to 49 years were included in the cohort. To estimate repertoire size and how much clonotype sharing occurs between individuals, the study deeply sequenced the blood TCR repertoires of 4 to 6 healthy adults. To increase sequencing depth and limit assay-specific biases, TCR repertoire library preparation and sequencing were carried out by different laboratories using diverse techniques. Leukapheresis yielded between about 0.9 and 8.9 billion PBMCs per donor.

Broader findings and caveats from the paper: Only blood was sampled, and tissue TCR repertoires likely differ from those in blood. Because the study included only a small number of donors, the genetic and exposure-history diversity represented was limited. Pairwise subsampling led to the expectation that sequencing depth would affect the degree of clonotype sharing among donors.

The receptor comes from a middle-aged woman in good health. Some clones in this sample may be carry-over from other donors' samples. Here the chain combines TRBV6-1 and TRBJ2-5; the junction holds 12 bases that match TRBD2. Sequenced material: PBMCs. The DNA sequence reads TGTGCCAGCATGACTAGCGGGGGACAGACCCAGTACTTC. Its coded protein is CASMTSGGQTQYF.